These 30 T cell receptor beta chains share one sample of origin, sequenced in a study of blood T cell repertoires in COVID-19. Some clones are missing from TCRdb's copy, which holds only in-frame ones; the method was immunoSEQ multiplex PCR. Altogether about 82,000 clones are present, over 70% being singletons, with the ten largest covering about 12%. Material for sequencing was peripheral blood. The source of these receptors is a woman between 40 and 50 years old with active or convalescent COVID-19.

The chain links TRBV5-1 to TRBJ2-7; 7 bases fit TRBD1. The junction had 8 bases not matched to a gene; V was cut back by 3 bases and J by 5 bases. Germline V gene lookup returns CDR1 SGHRS and CDR2 YFSETQ. The length of the CDR3 is 14 residues. DNA of the CDR3: TGCGCCAGCAGCTCGCCGACAGGGATTCACGAGCAGTACTTC. Encoded protein: CASSSPTGIHEQYF.

The chain uses TRBV19 and TRBJ2-5; 8 bases align to TRBD1. The ends lost 4 bases at V and 9 bases at J; junction bases unmatched: 13. The CDR3 runs to 15 residues. Germline CDR1 and CDR2: LNHDA and SQIVND (reference sequence). CDR3 DNA: TGTGCCAGTAGTACCGGATTTACAGGGGGAGAATCCCAGTACTTC. Its protein is CASSTGFTGGESQYF.

J is TRBJ2-1 and V is TRBV4-3; tentatively, D is TRBD2 (5 bases). The CDR3 has 17 amino acids. Germline CDR1 LGHNA, CDR2 YSLEER. V was cut by 4 bases and J by 7 bases, with 23 bases left in between. This chain's CDR3 is CASSPPGPGIGENEQFF. In DNA form, the CDR3 reads TGCGCCAGCAGCCCCCCCGGCCCTGGGATCGGGGAAAATGAGCAGTTCTTC.

V gene TRBV2 combines with J gene TRBJ1-6; no firm D call. Trimming removed 6 bases from V and 10 bases from J, with 19 bases in between. This CDR3 contains 15 residues. Germline values: CDR1 SNHLY, CDR2 FYNNEI. CDR3 protein: CASRLTLTSDSPLHF. The DNA of the CDR3 is TGTGCCAGCAGGCTCACGTTAACCAGCGACTCACCCCTCCACTTT.

Of note for this clone: Other DNA sequences in this sample translate to the same CDR3. V and J are TRBV28 and TRBJ2-2; 10 bases are a match to TRBD1. Per germline, CDR1 MDHEN and CDR2 SYDVKM. The V segment lost 5 bases and the J segment 5 bases; nucleotides outside the gene matches: 5. The length of the CDR3 is 15 residues. The DNA for the CDR3 is TGTGCCAGCAGTCCCGGGACAGGGGATACCGGGGAGCTGTTTTTT. Protein sequence: CASSPGTGDTGELFF. Drawing the rest from reference TRBV28 and TRBJ2-2, the complete variable domain is DVKVTQSSRYLVKRTGEKVFLECVQDMDHENMFWYRQDPGLGLRLIYFSYDVKMKEKGDIPEGYSVSREKKERFSLILESASTNQTSMYLCASSPGTGDTGELFFGEGSRLTVL.

The chain combines TRBV4-2 with TRBJ2-7, with a possible D match to TRBD2 (6 bases). V gave up 1 base and J gave up 1 base, with 11 bases separating them. From germline, CDR1 is LGHNA and CDR2 YNFKEQ. CDR3 size: 15 residues. Here the CDR3 reads CASSQAASASYEQYF. The CDR3 DNA reads TGTGCCAGCAGCCAAGCGGCTAGCGCGTCCTACGAGCAGTACTTC.

The V and J genes are TRBV4-2 and TRBJ2-7; D gene uncertain. The CDR3 is made up of 16 amino acids. The V gene lost 0 bases and the J gene lost 5 bases, with 17 bases spanning the gap. CDR1 LGHNA and CDR2 YNFKEQ come from the germline V gene. Here the CDR3 DNA reads TGTGCCAGCAGCCAAGATGTACGACCGGGTCCCCACGAGCAGTACTTC. Residues: CASSQDVRPGPHEQYF.

In this sample, this clone turned up once. The chain uses TRBV11-2 and TRBJ2-1; 9 bases are a match to TRBD2. The CDR3 covers 17 residues. Germline lookup yields CDR1 SGHAT and CDR2 FQNNGV. Trimming took 0 bases from V and 3 from J; bases not matched to a gene: 6. CDR3 region: CASSLEPSGAIYNEQFF. CDR3 bases: TGTGCCAGCAGCTTAGAACCTAGCGGGGCCATCTACAATGAGCAGTTCTTC.

This rearrangement joins TRBV28 to TRBJ2-7, with a tentative D call TRBD1 (6 bases). The CDR3 has 13 residues. Trimming pared 4 bases from V and 4 bases from J, leaving 11 bases between. Per the germline V gene, CDR1 is MDHEN and CDR2 is SYDVKM. The CDR3 DNA is TGTGCCAGCAGTTCGCCACAGGGATACGAGCAGTACTTC. This encodes CASSSPQGYEQYF.

This clone was found once. V gene TRBV7-2 combines with J gene TRBJ2-5; possible D gene TRBD1, 6 bases. The CDR3 covers 14 residues. Germline values: CDR1 SGHTA, CDR2 FQGNSA. Trimming pared 5 bases from V and 1 base from J, leaving 11 bases between. As DNA, the CDR3 is TGTGCCAGCAGCAAACAGGGACCCCAAGAGACCCAGTACTTC. Translation gives CASSKQGPQETQYF. Based on the CDR3 plus reference TRBV7-2 and TRBJ2-5, the full variable domain is GAGVSQSPSNKVTEKGKDVELRCDPISGHTALYWYRQSLGQGLEFLIYFQGNSAPDKSGLPSDRFSAERTGGSVSTLTIQRTQQEDSAVYLCASSKQGPQETQYFGPGTRLLVL.

This clone is a singleton in its sample. V gene TRBV4-3 combines with J gene TRBJ1-2; TRBD1 agrees at 7 bases. CDR1 is LGHNA, CDR2 YSLEER, per germline. The CDR3 runs 15 residues. V shed 3 bases, J shed 0 bases, and the junction held 4 bases outside the gene matches. CDR3 nucleotides: TGCGCCAGCAGCCAGACAGGGATTGCTAACTATGGCTACACCTTC. Translation gives CASSQTGIANYGYTF.

V usage is TRBV28 and J usage is TRBJ2-3; maybe TRBD2 (6 bases). Germline V CDR1 and CDR2: MDHEN, SYDVKM. V was pared by 1 base and J by 3 bases, with 14 bases between. CDR3 length: 16 residues. The CDR3 DNA is TGTGCCAGCAGTTTATCCCCGGGACTCGGAACAGATACGCAGTATTTT. It translates to CASSLSPGLGTDTQYF.

The chain joins TRBV29-1 to TRBJ2-1, with TRBD2 matching over 8 bases. Trimming cost V 7 bases and J 1 base; bases outside gene matches: 12. The CDR3 is made up of 16 amino acids. Germline V gene lookup returns CDR1 SQVTM and CDR2 ANQGSEA. The CDR3 DNA is TGCAGCGCCGAAGGGTACGGCGGGAGGTCCTACAATGAGCAGTTCTTC. As protein: CSAEGYGGRSYNEQFF.

The J gene is TRBJ1-2, the V gene TRBV19, with 7 bases aligning to TRBD1. This CDR3 region has 17 residues. Losses at the gene ends were 1 base for V and 3 bases for J; bases not matched to a gene: 11. CDR1 LNHDA and CDR2 SQIVND come from the germline V gene (reference sequence). The CDR3 protein is CASSIGFLVGQDYGYTF. The CDR3 DNA follows: TGTGCCAGTAGTATAGGTTTCTTGGTAGGACAGGACTATGGCTACACCTTC.

The chain carries TRBV9 and TRBJ1-6, with D unresolved. CDR1 is SGDLS and CDR2 is YYNGEE in the germline V gene. The CDR3 is 15 residues long. The ends were cut back, 3 bases at V and 8 bases at J, with 15 bases in the middle. In DNA, the CDR3 is TGTGCCAGCAGCGCTTCCGGGAGTCGGGATTCACCCCTCCACTTT. Encoded protein: CASSASGSRDSPLHF.

The chain is built from TRBV2 and TRBJ2-1; possible D gene TRBD2, 5 bases. CDR3 length: 15 residues. V was trimmed by 6 bases and J by 0 bases, leaving 12 bases between them. Germline lookup yields CDR1 SNHLY and CDR2 FYNNEI. Here the CDR3 DNA reads TGTGCCAGCAGGGGCGGGTTTAGCTCCTACAATGAGCAGTTCTTC. It encodes CASRGGFSSYNEQFF.

The J gene is TRBJ1-2, the V gene TRBV27; possibly TRBD1 for D (6 bases). The germline CDR1 and CDR2 sequences are MNHEY and SMNVEV (reference sequence). Trimming removed 4 bases at V and 14 bases at J, with 23 bases between. This CDR3 has 14 amino acids. Here the CDR3 DNA reads TGTGCCAGCAGTTCAACGGACAGCGTCCTTACGTGGACCTTC. It translates to CASSSTDSVLTWTF.

This clone was seen more than once but under ten times. CDR3 sequence reads: CASSVEGRGYIQYF. In nucleotides, the CDR3 is TGCGCCAGCAGCGTTGAAGGGAGGGGATACATTCAGTACTTC. The V and J genes are TRBV5-1 and TRBJ2-4; 7 nucleotides align to TRBD2. The CDR3 runs to 14 residues. Trimming removed 4 bases from V and 8 bases from J; junction bases left unmatched: 9. Looked up from germline, CDR1 is SGHRS and CDR2 is YFSETQ.

V is TRBV27 and J is TRBJ2-2; D is uncertain. The CDR3 is made up of 12 amino acids. Trimming stripped 3 bases from V and 4 bases from J, with 3 bases between. The germline CDR1 and CDR2 sequences are MNHEY and SMNVEV (reference sequence). Here the CDR3 reads CASSFGTGELFF. CDR3 bases: TGTGCCAGCAGTTTCGGCACCGGGGAGCTGTTTTTT.

The chain uses TRBV28 and TRBJ1-2, with 7 bases identical to TRBD1. CDR3 size: 16 residues. Germline loops: CDR1 MDHEN, CDR2 SYDVKM. The V segment lost 5 bases and the J segment 1 base; nucleotides outside the gene matches: 10. CDR3 sequence reads: CASSQLDRVDNYGYTF. CDR3 DNA: TGTGCCAGCAGTCAACTAGACAGGGTGGATAACTATGGCTACACCTTC.

In this sample, this clone turned up a few times. The V and J genes are TRBV28 and TRBJ2-7; D may be TRBD1 (5 bases). This CDR3 spans 15 amino acids. Trimming stripped 2 bases from V and 7 bases from J, with 18 bases between. CDR1 and CDR2 from the germline V gene are MDHEN and SYDVKM. The CDR3 nucleotides are TGTGCCAGCAGTTTAATGGTTCAGGGATCGAGGGAGCAGTACTTC. It is translated as CASSLMVQGSREQYF.

This rearrangement joins TRBV27 to TRBJ2-5, with 7 bases aligning to TRBD2. V dropped 7 bases and J dropped 4; count of bases not matched to a gene: 6. Looked up from germline, CDR1 is MNHEY and CDR2 is SMNVEV (reference sequence). The CDR3 length is 13 residues. CDR3 protein: CASKQRDRETQYF. CDR3 coding DNA: TGTGCCAGCAAGCAGCGGGATCGAGAGACCCAGTACTTC.

The rearrangement links TRBV2 to TRBJ2-7; TRBD2 might be the D (6 bases). The CDR3 contains 14 residues. Germline V CDR1 and CDR2: SNHLY, FYNNEI. Trimming shortened V by 8 bases and J by 0 bases, and 14 bases separated the two germline ends. This CDR3 is CASVRDSTSYEQYF. The CDR3 DNA follows: TGTGCCAGCGTCCGGGACTCCACCTCCTACGAGCAGTACTTC.

The rearrangement joins TRBV7-8 to TRBJ2-1; D is undetermined. Trimming pared 5 bases from V and 0 bases from J, leaving 11 bases between. The CDR3 has 15 amino acids. Germline loops: CDR1 SGHVS, CDR2 FQNEAQ. CDR3 protein: CASSPVTLSYNEQFF. DNA of the CDR3: TGTGCCAGCAGCCCGGTGACTCTCTCCTACAATGAGCAGTTCTTC.

This clone was recorded many times. The chain combines TRBV28 with TRBJ2-5; no definite D call. Germline CDR1 is MDHEN and CDR2 is SYDVKM. The CDR3 runs 14 residues. With 1 base removed from V and 0 bases from J, the gap between germline ends came to 6 bases. CDR3 in amino acids: CASSLFSDQETQYF. CDR3 in DNA: TGTGCCAGCAGTTTATTTTCAGACCAAGAGACCCAGTACTTC.

This clone was seen just once. This chain connects TRBV19 to TRBJ2-3, with a possible D match to TRBD2 (6 bases). The CDR3 extends over 15 amino acids. Germline CDR1 LNHDA, CDR2 SQIVND (reference sequence). Trimming pared 7 bases from V and 0 bases from J, leaving 14 bases between. The CDR3 region has the DNA TGTGCCAGTAAGGCGGGGACCACTAGCACAGATACGCAGTATTTT. This sequence encodes CASKAGTTSTDTQYF.

The gene calls are TRBV10-3 and TRBJ1-4, with D possibly being TRBD1 (5 bases). V was trimmed by 3 bases and J by 14 bases, leaving 16 bases between them. The CDR3 length is 13 residues. The V gene's germline CDR1 is ENHRY and CDR2 SYGVKD. CDR3 coding DNA: TGTGCCATCAGTGAAACAGGCCTAAACGGGCTGTTTTTT. Its protein is CAISETGLNGLFF.

This clone was detected a few times. V is TRBV5-1 and J is TRBJ1-2; 7 bases match TRBD1. The CDR3 covers 17 residues. Germline CDR1 reads SGHRS; CDR2 reads YFSETQ. V lost 0 bases to trimming and J lost 7 bases; unmatched junction nucleotides: 15. The CDR3 here is CASSLETGAMTYFGYTF. As DNA, the CDR3 is TGCGCCAGCAGCTTGGAAACAGGGGCGATGACCTACTTTGGCTACACCTTC.

The chain couples TRBV18 to TRBJ2-5; D is unresolved. Trimming removed 3 bases at V and 0 bases at J, with 11 bases between. Germline CDR1 KGHSH, CDR2 LQKENI. CDR3 length: 15 amino acids. The DNA for the CDR3 is TGTGCCAGCTCACCCCAACGGTCGTACCAAGAGACCCAGTACTTC. Its protein is CASSPQRSYQETQYF.

CDR3 sequence reads: CASSYSTGIYGYTF. The DNA of the CDR3 is TGTGCCAGCAGTTACTCGACGGGGATCTATGGCTACACCTTC. V is TRBV6-5 and J is TRBJ1-2; D is uncertain. V was shortened by 0 bases and J by 4 bases, with 9 bases between the two germline ends. The CDR3 length is 14 residues. From germline, CDR1 is MNHEY and CDR2 SVGAGI.